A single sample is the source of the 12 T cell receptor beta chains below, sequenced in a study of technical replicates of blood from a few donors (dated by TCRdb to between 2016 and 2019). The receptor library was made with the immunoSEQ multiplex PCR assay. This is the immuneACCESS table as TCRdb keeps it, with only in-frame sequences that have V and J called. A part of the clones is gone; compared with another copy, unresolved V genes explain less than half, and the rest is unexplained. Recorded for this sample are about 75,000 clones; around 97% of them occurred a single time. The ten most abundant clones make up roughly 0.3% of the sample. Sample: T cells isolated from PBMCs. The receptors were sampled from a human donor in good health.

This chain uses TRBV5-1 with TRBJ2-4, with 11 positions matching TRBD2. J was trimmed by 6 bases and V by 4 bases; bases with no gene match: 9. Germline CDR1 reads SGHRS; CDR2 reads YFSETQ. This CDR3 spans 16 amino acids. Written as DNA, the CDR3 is TGCGCCAGCAGCCAAATAGCGGGAGGGCCACGAAACATTCAGTACTTC. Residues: CASSQIAGGPRNIQYF.

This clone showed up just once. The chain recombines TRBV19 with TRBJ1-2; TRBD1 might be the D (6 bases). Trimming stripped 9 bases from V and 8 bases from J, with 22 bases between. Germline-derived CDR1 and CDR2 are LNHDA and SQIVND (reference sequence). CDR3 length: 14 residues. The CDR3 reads CASKSAGGAPGYTF. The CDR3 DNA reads TGTGCCAGCAAATCGGCTGGGGGGGCGCCCGGCTACACCTTC. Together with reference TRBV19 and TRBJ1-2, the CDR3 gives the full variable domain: DGGITQSPKYLFRKEGQNVTLSCEQNLNHDAMYWYRQDPGQGLRLIYYSQIVNDFQKGDIAEGYSVSREKKESFPLTVTSAQKNPTAFYLCASKSAGGAPGYTFGSGTRLTVV.

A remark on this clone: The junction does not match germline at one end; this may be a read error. The CDR3 region has the DNA TGTGCCAGCAGTAAACTAGCGGGAGGGCCGAATACCGGGGAGCTGTTTTTT. It yields the protein CASSKLAGGPNTGELFF. This chain uses TRBV6-4 with TRBJ2-2, with 13 bases lining up with TRBD2. The germline gives CDR1 MRHNA, CDR2 SNTAGT. This CDR3 is 17 amino acids long.

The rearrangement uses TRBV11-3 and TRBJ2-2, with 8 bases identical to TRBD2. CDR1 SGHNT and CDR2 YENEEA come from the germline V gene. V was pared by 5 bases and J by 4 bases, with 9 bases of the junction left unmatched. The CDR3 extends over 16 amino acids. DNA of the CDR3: TGTGCCAGCAGCCAGAACCGGGAGGGCCGCACCGGGGAGCTGTTTTTT. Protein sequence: CASSQNREGRTGELFF.

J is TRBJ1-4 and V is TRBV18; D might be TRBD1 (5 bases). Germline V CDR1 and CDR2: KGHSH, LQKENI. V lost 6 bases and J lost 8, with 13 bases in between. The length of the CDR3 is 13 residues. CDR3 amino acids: CASSTGVDEKLFF. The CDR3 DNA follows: TGTGCCAGCTCGACGGGGGTAGACGAAAAACTGTTTTTT.

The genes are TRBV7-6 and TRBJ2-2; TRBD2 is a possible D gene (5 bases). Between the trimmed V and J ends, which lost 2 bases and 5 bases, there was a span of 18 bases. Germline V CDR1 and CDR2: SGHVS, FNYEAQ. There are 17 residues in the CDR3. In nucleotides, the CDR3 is TGTGCCAGCAGCTTATTCGCCGAGGGAGCCAGAACCGGGGAGCTGTTTTTT. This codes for CASSLFAEGARTGELFF.

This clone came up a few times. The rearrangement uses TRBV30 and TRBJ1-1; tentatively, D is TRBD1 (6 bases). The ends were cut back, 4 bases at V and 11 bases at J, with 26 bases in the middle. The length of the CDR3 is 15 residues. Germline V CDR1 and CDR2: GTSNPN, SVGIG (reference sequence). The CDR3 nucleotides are TGTGCCTGGAATTCTAACAGGGAGAGGGATATTGAGGCTTTCTTT. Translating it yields CAWNSNRERDIEAFF.

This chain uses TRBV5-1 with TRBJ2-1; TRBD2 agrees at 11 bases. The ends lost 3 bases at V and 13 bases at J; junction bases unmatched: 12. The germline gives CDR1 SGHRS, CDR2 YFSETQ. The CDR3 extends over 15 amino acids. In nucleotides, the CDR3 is TGCGCCAGCAGCTCCCTATCAACTAGCGGGAGTCCTCAGTTCTTC. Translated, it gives CASSSLSTSGSPQFF.

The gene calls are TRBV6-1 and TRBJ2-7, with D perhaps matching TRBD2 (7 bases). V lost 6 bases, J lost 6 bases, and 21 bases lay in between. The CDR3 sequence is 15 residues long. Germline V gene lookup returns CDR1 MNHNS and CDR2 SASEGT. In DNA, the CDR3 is TGTGCCAGCAGCGCCGGGGGGCCCTGGCGTCTCGAGCAGTACTTC. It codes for CASSAGGPWRLEQYF.

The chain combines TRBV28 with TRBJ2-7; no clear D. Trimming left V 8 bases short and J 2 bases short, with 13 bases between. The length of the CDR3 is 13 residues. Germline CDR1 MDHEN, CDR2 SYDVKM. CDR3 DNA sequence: TGTGCCAGCGAAGCCCCCCAGGCCTACGAGCAGTACTTC. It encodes CASEAPQAYEQYF.

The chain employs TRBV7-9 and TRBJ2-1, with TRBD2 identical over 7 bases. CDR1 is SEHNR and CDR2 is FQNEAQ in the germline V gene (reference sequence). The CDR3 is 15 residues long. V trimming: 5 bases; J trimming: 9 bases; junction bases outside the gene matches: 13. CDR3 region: CASSPKGRENFEQFF. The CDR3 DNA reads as TGTGCCAGCAGCCCCAAGGGGCGGGAGAATTTTGAGCAGTTCTTC.

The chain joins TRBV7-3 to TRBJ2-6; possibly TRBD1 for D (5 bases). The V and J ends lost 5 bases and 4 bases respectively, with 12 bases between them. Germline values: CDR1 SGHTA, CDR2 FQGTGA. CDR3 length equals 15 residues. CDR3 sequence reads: CASSQRGTGANVLTF. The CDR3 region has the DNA TGTGCCAGCAGCCAAAGGGGAACGGGGGCCAACGTCCTGACTTTC.